The present T cell receptor beta chain was sequenced within a study of T-cell memory formation after mild COVID-19. At the level of the study: TCR clusters showed largely donor specificity. Study conclusions and caveats: Among clones contracting day 15 to 85, CD4/CD8 was balanced, whereas later expanders leaned CD4+. Certain responding clones were present in pre-infection memory, suggesting participation of cross-reactive memory.

A 5'RACE reaction primed in the constant segment made cDNA libraries of TCR alpha and TCR beta, and these carried sample barcodes and UMIs. Each CDR3 protein gets one entry after TCRdb re-called the 5' RACE reads with MiXCR. In the table there are about 110,000 distinct CDR3 sequences, 15% to 20% of which are singletons. A few counts support this clonotype. The antigen remains undetermined. The germline V gene encodes CDR1 DFQATT and CDR2 SNEGSKA (reference sequence). CDR3 length equals 15 residues. With V trimmed by 3 bases and J by 7 bases, 13 bases remained unmatched. The V gene is TRBV20-1, the J gene TRBJ2-7, with 9 nucleotides matching TRBD1. The sequenced sample consisted of PBMCs or a T cell subset sorted from them (not recorded which). This receptor was taken from a man younger than 30 who had mild COVID-19 (a few samples of this study predate the infection). Cell type and time point are not known. CDR3 amino acids: CSARVPGQGEDEQYF. The CDR3 nucleotides are TGCAGTGCTAGGGTACCGGGACAGGGTGAGGATGAGCAGTACTTC.